A selection of T cell receptor beta chains follows, all from one sample in a study of cytomegalovirus exposure and HLA in healthy donors. Only in-frame clones appear in the TCRdb table, and some are missing; sequencing was by immunoSEQ multiplex PCR. The table records about 140,000 clones, almost 85% of them present only once. Sequencing was carried out using PBMCs. These receptors were collected from a man between 25 and 39 years old in good health and CMV-seropositive. Both conserved end residues are part of each CDR3. D genes are given only for firm matches. Not all rows give a size; the values are once, few, many and, for expanded clones, a class.

TRBV5-1	TRBJ2-7	once	.	TGCGCCAGCAGCTTGGGCAACACCTACGAGCAGTACTTC	CASSLGNTYEQYF
TRBV28	TRBJ2-1	.	TRBD2	TGTGCCAGCAGTATTACTAGCGGGCTTGGCAATGAGCAGTTCTTC	CASSITSGLGNEQFF
TRBV28	TRBJ2-1	.	.	TGTGCCAGCAGTTTAGGGGGGGCGGTAAATGAGCAGTTCTTC	CASSLGGAVNEQFF
TRBV28	TRBJ1-5	.	TRBD1	TGTGCCAGCAGTTTAAGACAGGGTCTCAATCAGCCCCAGCATTTT	CASSLRQGLNQPQHF
TRBV27	TRBJ1-5	.	.	TGTGCCAGCAGTTTATCGGGGGGGGCACCCCAGCATTTT	CASSLSGGAPQHF
TRBV28	TRBJ1-3	.	.	TGTGCCAGCAGTCCCGGGGGGCTCCGCGGAAACACCATATATTTT	CASSPGGLRGNTIYF
TRBV6-1	TRBJ2-3	.	.	TGTGCCAGCTCTGAGGGCTACACAGATACGCAGTATTTT	CASSEGYTDTQYF
TRBV5-4	TRBJ2-1	.	TRBD2	TGTGCCAGCAGCTTTAGCGGGGGGGCTTACAATGAGCAGTTCTTC	CASSFSGGAYNEQFF
TRBV29-1	TRBJ1-1	.	TRBD1	TGCAGCGTTGAAGATTGGGACAGGACTGAAGCTTTCTTT	CSVEDWDRTEAFF
TRBV29-1	TRBJ2-3	.	.	TGCAGCGTTGGTCCTGGGCGCACAGATACGCAGTATTTT	CSVGPGRTDTQYF
TRBV5-4	TRBJ2-7	many	.	TGTGCCAGCAGCTTGGGACAGAGCTCCTACGAGCAGTACTTC	CASSLGQSSYEQYF
TRBV27	TRBJ1-2	once	TRBD1	TGTGCCAGCAGTGGACAGGGGGCCTCTAGCTATGGCTACACCTTC	CASSGQGASSYGYTF
TRBV28	TRBJ1-5	.	.	TGTGCCAGCAAAGGCGGGGCGGAGGGCAATCAGCCCCAGCATTTT	CASKGGAEGNQPQHF
TRBV5-1	TRBJ2-3	.	TRBD1	TGCGCCAGCAGCTTGGGGCATAGGGACAGAAGCACAGATACGCAGTATTTT	CASSLGHRDRSTDTQYF
TRBV6-1	TRBJ2-7	.	TRBD1	TGTGCCAGCAGTGAATTGGGGGACAGAATCTACGAGCAGTACTTC	CASSELGDRIYEQYF
TRBV28	TRBJ1-6	once	TRBD1	TGTGCCAGCAGTTCACTGCCGGGACAGGGGAATTCACCCCTCCACTTT	CASSSLPGQGNSPLHF
TRBV7-9	TRBJ1-5	.	.	TGTGCCAGCAGCTTAGGGCAAAATAGCAATCAGCCCCAGCATTTT	CASSLGQNSNQPQHF
TRBV5-1	TRBJ2-2	.	.	TGCGCCAGCAGCTTGGAGGCTAGCAGATCGAACACCGGGGAGCTGTTTTTT	CASSLEASRSNTGELFF
TRBV7-2	TRBJ1-5	.	.	TGTGCCAGCAGCCAGGCGGGACCGATCAATCAGCCCCAGCATTTT	CASSQAGPINQPQHF
TRBV7-8	TRBJ2-6	.	.	TGTGCCAGCAGCTCACCACCCCGGGGGGCCAACGTCCTGACTTTC	CASSSPPRGANVLTF
TRBV6-1	TRBJ1-4	few	TRBD1	TGTGCCAGCAGTGAATATCAGGGACAGGGGAATGAAAAACTGTTTTTT	CASSEYQGQGNEKLFF
TRBV5-1	TRBJ2-3	.	TRBD1	TGCGCCAGCAGCTTGGCCGTACAGGGGGCAGGAGATACGCAGTATTTT	CASSLAVQGAGDTQYF
TRBV25-1	TRBJ1-3	.	.	TGTGCCAGCAGTGACGAGAGCTCTGGAAACACCATATATTTT	CASSDESSGNTIYF
TRBV5-1	TRBJ2-3	.	.	TGCGCCAGCAGCTTGGAGCCAGGGATCACAGATACGCAGTATTTT	CASSLEPGITDTQYF
TRBV5-1	TRBJ2-1	.	TRBD2	TGCGCCAGCAGCTTAGGACTAGCGGGACTGGATGAGCAGTTCTTC	CASSLGLAGLDEQFF
TRBV7-9	TRBJ2-3	.	TRBD2	TGTGCCAGCAGCGTGGGACTAGCGGGAGTAGATACGCAGTATTTT	CASSVGLAGVDTQYF
TRBV27	TRBJ2-7	.	.	TGTGCCAGCAGTTTATTAGAAAGGGGCGAGCAGTACTTC	CASSLLERGEQYF
TRBV12-1	TRBJ2-3	few	.	TGTGCCAGCAGCTTTGGCGGGGACCTCACAGATACGCAGTATTTT	CASSFGGDLTDTQYF
TRBV7-2	TRBJ1-1	.	.	TGTGCCAGCAGTCAACAGCGGGACACTGAAGCTTTCTTT	CASSQQRDTEAFF
TRBV10-2	TRBJ2-7	few	.	TGCGCCAGCGTCGGCGGGGCCTCCTACGAGCAGTACTTC	CASVGGASYEQYF
TRBV6-6	TRBJ1-5	.	TRBD1	TGTGCCAGCACCGCAGGACAGGGGACGGGTCAGCCCCAGCATTTT	CASTAGQGTGQPQHF
TRBV18	TRBJ2-7	.	TRBD1	TGTGCCAGCTCACCGCGAGGGACAGACGAGCAGTACTTC	CASSPRGTDEQYF
TRBV28	TRBJ1-1	.	.	TGTGCCAGCAGTTTGATCAGGTTCGGTGCTGAAGCTTTCTTT	CASSLIRFGAEAFF
TRBV2	TRBJ2-5	.	.	TGTGCCAGCAGTGATAATTCACAGAAAGAGACCCAGTACTTC	CASSDNSQKETQYF
TRBV7-8	TRBJ2-7	once	TRBD2	TGTGCCAGCAGCTTAGCGTTTTCGGGACTAGCGGTCTACGAGCAGTACTTC	CASSLAFSGLAVYEQYF
TRBV6-5	TRBJ1-5	.	TRBD1	TGTGCCAGCAGCGACGGGACAGGAAGACAGCCCCAGCATTTT	CASSDGTGRQPQHF
TRBV7-2	TRBJ2-7	.	TRBD2	TGTGCCAGCAGCTTTGACGCCGCCGGCCGGGAGGTTGAGCAGTACTTC	CASSFDAAGREVEQYF
TRBV6-5	TRBJ2-7	.	.	TGTGCCAGCAGCCGAGGGGGAGAGGGGACCGAGCAGTACTTC	CASSRGGEGTEQYF
TRBV11-3	TRBJ2-1	.	TRBD2	TGTGCCAGCAGCTTAGACGGGAGGGCCGGGGGTGAGCAGTTCTTC	CASSLDGRAGGEQFF
TRBV6-1	TRBJ1-4	.	TRBD1	TGTGCCAGCAGTGAACTTTGGGACAGAAATGAAAAACTGTTTTTT	CASSELWDRNEKLFF
TRBV28	TRBJ2-7	once	.	TGTGCCAGCAGTCCCGGGGTCCCCCGGCAGTACTTC	CASSPGVPRQYF
TRBV7-8	TRBJ2-6	.	.	TGTGCCAGCAGCTTAACAGTGGACATCTCTGGGGCCAACGTCCTGACTTTC	CASSLTVDISGANVLTF
TRBV18	TRBJ2-7	once	.	TGTGCCAGCTCCCCGTCCGACGCGGGGGAGCAGTACTTC	CASSPSDAGEQYF
TRBV4-1	TRBJ2-1	.	.	TGCGCCAGCAGCCAAGATCGGACTATGGGGCGCCATGAGCAGTTCTTC	CASSQDRTMGRHEQFF
TRBV7-9	TRBJ1-4	.	.	TGTGCCAGCAGCCTCCGGACAGATAATGAAAAACTGTTTTTT	CASSLRTDNEKLFF
TRBV4-2	TRBJ2-3	.	TRBD2	TGTGCCAGCAGCCAAGATCCGCCGGCTAGCGGGGGGGCGAATACGCAGTATTTT	CASSQDPPASGGANTQYF
TRBV6-6	TRBJ1-2	.	TRBD1	TGTGCCAGCAGTAACGGACAGGGGGCAGGGGGCTACACCTTC	CASSNGQGAGGYTF
TRBV9	TRBJ2-7	.	TRBD2	TGTGCCAGCAGCGTAGAGGTCGGGGGGACCTACGAGCAGTACTTC	CASSVEVGGTYEQYF
TRBV5-3	TRBJ2-4	.	.	TGTGCCAGAAGCCCCAACAGGGAAATCAACAAAAACATTCAGTACTTC	CARSPNREINKNIQYF
TRBV5-3	TRBJ1-3	.	.	TGTGCCAGAAGCTATAAGACAGGAATCTCTGGAAACACCATATATTTT	CARSYKTGISGNTIYF
TRBV5-4	TRBJ2-7	.	.	TGTGCCAGCAGCTTGGATCCGGGATCCTACGAGCAGTACTTC	CASSLDPGSYEQYF
TRBV5-1	TRBJ1-3	.	.	TGCGCCAGCAGCCCTACAGGGACTGGAAACACCATATATTTT	CASSPTGTGNTIYF
TRBV5-6	TRBJ2-5	.	TRBD2	TGTGCCAGCAGCTTGGGGGGGGAGGGAGAGACCCAGTACTTC	CASSLGGEGETQYF
TRBV7-6	TRBJ2-1	.	TRBD2	TGTGCCAGCAGCTTAGGACTAGCGGGAGGGAATCATGAGCAGTTCTTC	CASSLGLAGGNHEQFF
TRBV28	TRBJ1-1	.	TRBD1	TGTGCCAGCAGTCGGGACAGGGGAGACACTGAAGCTTTCTTT	CASSRDRGDTEAFF
TRBV19	TRBJ2-4	.	.	TGTGCCAGTAGTCCAACGGGACATTCGATAGCCAAAAACATTCAGTACTTC	CASSPTGHSIAKNIQYF